A single sample is the source of the 20 T cell receptor beta chains below, sequenced in a study of T cell clones after liver transplantation. Profiling relied on immunoSEQ multiplex PCR, and the TCRdb table lists in-frame clones only, not all of them. Here the sample spans around 30,000 clones, about 94% being singletons. This specimen was CD8+ T cells from blood, taken 12 months after liver transplant. The receptor set was obtained from a human patient who received a liver transplant. The graft donor may have given rise to some T cells.

This chain links TRBV11-2 with TRBJ2-1; TRBD1 might be the D (7 bases). CDR1 and CDR2 from the germline V gene are SGHAT and FQNNGV. The V end was cut by 5 bases, the J end by 4 bases, with 18 bases between. CDR3 length: 16 amino acids. In DNA, the CDR3 is TGTGCCAGCAGCCGGAGGGACAGCCAAAGATACAATGAGCAGTTCTTC. It is translated as CASSRRDSQRYNEQFF.

CDR3 amino acids: CASSEAGGRIYEQYF. DNA of the CDR3: TGTGCCAGCAGTGAAGCGGGAGGGAGGATTTACGAGCAGTACTTC. The V and J genes are TRBV6-1 and TRBJ2-7; 7 bases match TRBD2. The CDR3 has 15 residues. J lost 4 bases, V lost 0 bases, and 6 bases had no gene match. The germline gives CDR1 MNHNS, CDR2 SASEGT.

The rearrangement uses TRBV7-2 and TRBJ2-5; the match to TRBD1 covers 7 bases. CDR3 length equals 16 residues. Germline CDR1 is SGHTA and CDR2 is FQGNSA. The ends lost 5 bases at V and 2 bases at J; junction bases unmatched: 11. CDR3 region: CASSLLQGWDQETQYF. CDR3 nucleotides: TGTGCCAGCAGCCTCTTACAGGGGTGGGATCAAGAGACCCAGTACTTC.

The V and J genes are TRBV29-1 and TRBJ2-1; possible D gene TRBD2, 5 bases. With 7 bases removed from V and 7 bases from J, the gap between germline ends came to 20 bases. CDR1 and CDR2 from the germline V gene are SQVTM and ANQGSEA. This CDR3 comprises 14 residues. CDR3 amino acids: CSAPEGSLGNEQFF. CDR3 DNA: TGCAGCGCCCCCGAGGGAAGTCTTGGAAATGAGCAGTTCTTC.

This chain uses TRBV9 with TRBJ2-7; TRBD1 or TRBD2 may be the D gene (6 bases each). This CDR3 has 16 residues. The germline V and J ends were trimmed by 0 bases and 6 bases, with 19 bases remaining between them. Germline CDR1 is SGDLS and CDR2 is YYNGEE. The CDR3 protein is CASSVGKGGQGGEQYF. In nucleotides, the CDR3 is TGTGCCAGCAGCGTAGGCAAGGGGGGCCAGGGAGGCGAGCAGTACTTC.

This clone appeared a single time. The chain combines TRBV30 with TRBJ2-1; D could derive from TRBD1 or TRBD2 (6 bases each). This CDR3 is 12 amino acids long. Germline CDR1 reads GTSNPN; CDR2 reads SVGIG (reference sequence). The CDR3 spells CAEGGSYNEQFF. The CDR3 nucleotides are TGTGCGGAGGGGGGCTCCTACAATGAGCAGTTCTTC.

V usage is TRBV29-1 and J usage is TRBJ2-2; possibly TRBD1 for D (5 bases). Trimming pared 3 bases from V and 6 bases from J, leaving 17 bases between. The CDR3 contains 15 residues. CDR1 and CDR2 from the germline V gene are SQVTM and ANQGSEA. The CDR3 loop is CSVEDTKISAGELFF. CDR3 DNA: TGCAGCGTTGAGGACACCAAAATCTCCGCCGGGGAGCTGTTTTTT.

This chain links TRBV29-1 with TRBJ1-1, with unresolved D. CDR3 length: 11 residues. CDR1 and CDR2 from the germline V gene are SQVTM and ANQGSEA. The V end lost 5 bases, the J end lost 4 bases, and 8 bases lay between the germline ends. Here the CDR3 reads CSVNRATEAFF. The CDR3 DNA follows: TGCAGCGTTAACCGAGCCACTGAAGCTTTCTTT.

The rearrangement uses TRBV6-6 and TRBJ1-1; D remains ambiguous. Germline V gives CDR1 MNHNY, CDR2 SVGAGI (reference sequence). Deletions cut 6 bases from V and 5 bases from J, with 13 bases between. The CDR3 is 13 residues long. In DNA, the CDR3 is TGTGCCAGCAGGCAGGAGTCCTGGACTGAAGCTTTCTTT. Its protein is CASRQESWTEAFF.

This rearrangement joins TRBV27 to TRBJ1-2; D call uncertain. The CDR3 extends over 14 amino acids. V was pared by 5 bases and J by 5 bases, with 15 bases between. Germline V lookup: CDR1 MNHEY, CDR2 SMNVEV (reference sequence). The CDR3 loop reads CASSPSSLGYGYTF. The DNA for the CDR3 is TGTGCCAGCAGTCCCTCCTCGCTTGGGTATGGCTACACCTTC.

This chain links TRBV9 with TRBJ2-7, with 14 nucleotides matching TRBD2. Germline V lookup: CDR1 SGDLS, CDR2 YYNGEE. V lost 6 bases, J lost 6 bases, and 8 bases stayed unmatched. CDR3 length: 15 residues. In nucleotides, the CDR3 is TGTGCCAGCACCCTCGGGACTAGCGGGAGATCCGAGCAGTACTTC. Encoded protein: CASTLGTSGRSEQYF.

The chain recombines TRBV27 with TRBJ2-5; D may be TRBD1 (7 bases). This CDR3 spans 17 amino acids. V was cut by 5 bases and J by 2 bases, with 21 bases left in between. The V gene's germline CDR1 is MNHEY and CDR2 SMNVEV (reference sequence). CDR3 sequence (DNA): TGTGCCAGCAGTCCATACAGGGGAGGTCGAGGGCAAGAGACCCAGTACTTC. Translated, it gives CASSPYRGGRGQETQYF.

V and J are TRBV7-8 and TRBJ2-7; D is undetermined. Trimming removed 1 base at V and 1 base at J, with 8 bases between. The CDR3 has 14 amino acids. Germline V lookup: CDR1 SGHVS, CDR2 FQNEAQ. The CDR3 loop reads CASSLETHSYEQYF. The DNA of the CDR3 is TGTGCCAGCAGCTTAGAAACACATTCCTACGAGCAGTACTTC.

The rearrangement joins TRBV6-5 to TRBJ1-1, with 7 nucleotides matching TRBD1. V lost 6 bases to trimming and J lost 1 base; unmatched junction nucleotides: 2. This CDR3 region has 13 residues. CDR1 is MNHEY and CDR2 is SVGAGI in the germline V gene. CDR3 residues: CASSAGGNTEAFF. The CDR3 nucleotides read TGTGCCAGCAGCGCAGGGGGGAACACTGAAGCTTTCTTT.

The chain links TRBV5-1 to TRBJ2-7; 9 bases agree with TRBD1. With 1 base clipped from V and 4 bases from J, the junction kept 18 bases outside the gene matches. This CDR3 region has 19 residues. CDR1 is SGHRS, CDR2 YFSETQ, per germline. The chain's CDR3 is CASSLSVSEQGAFPYEQYF. CDR3 coding DNA: TGCGCCAGCAGCTTGTCTGTGTCTGAACAGGGGGCGTTTCCGTACGAGCAGTACTTC.

This clone was recorded only once. The chain couples TRBV11-2 to TRBJ2-7; the D gene is possibly TRBD2 (6 bases). Trimming removed 3 bases at V and 3 bases at J, with 6 bases between. There are 12 residues in the CDR3. The V gene's germline CDR1 is SGHAT and CDR2 FQNNGV. CDR3 nucleotide sequence: TGTGCCAGCAGCTTCGGGGGCTACGAGCAGTACTTC. Protein: CASSFGGYEQYF.

The V and J genes are TRBV4-2 and TRBJ1-5; 11 positions match TRBD1. Trimming removed 1 base from V and 1 base from J; junction bases left unmatched: 0. The germline V gene encodes CDR1 LGHNA and CDR2 YNFKEQ. The CDR3 spans 16 residues. This CDR3 is CASSQGTGGSNQPQHF. Written as DNA, the CDR3 is TGTGCCAGCAGCCAAGGGACAGGGGGCAGCAATCAGCCCCAGCATTTT.

This chain's CDR3 is CASSPKAESNTGELFF. DNA for the CDR3: TGTGCCAGCAGCCCCAAGGCAGAGAGTAACACCGGGGAGCTGTTTTTT. The chain joins TRBV7-6 to TRBJ2-2, with unresolved D. Trimming stripped 5 bases from V and 2 bases from J, with 15 bases between. Germline V CDR1 and CDR2: SGHVS, FNYEAQ. This CDR3 comprises 16 residues. Drawing the rest from reference TRBV7-6 and TRBJ2-2, the complete variable domain is GAGVSQSPRYKVTKRGQDVALRCDPISGHVSLYWYRQALGQGPEFLTYFNYEAQQDKSGLPNDRFSAERPEGSISTLTIQRTEQRDSAMYRCASSPKAESNTGELFFGEGSRLTVL.

The J gene is TRBJ1-2, the V gene TRBV2, with 8 bases matching TRBD1. The germline CDR1 and CDR2 sequences are SNHLY and FYNNEI. Trimming at V came to 7 bases and at J to 4 bases, leaving 8 bases not matched to a gene. This CDR3 region has 14 residues. This CDR3 is CASNPSGTGYGYTF. The DNA for the CDR3 is TGTGCCAGCAATCCGTCCGGGACAGGCTATGGCTACACCTTC.

The gene calls are TRBV6-5 and TRBJ1-4, with D hard to call. CDR3 length equals 15 residues. Trimming took off 2 bases at V and 8 bases at J, with 15 bases between the two ends. The germline V gene encodes CDR1 MNHEY and CDR2 SVGAGI. The CDR3 DNA reads TGTGCCAGCAGTTACGGTCTCGGGTTTCACGAAAAACTGTTTTTT. It yields the protein CASSYGLGFHEKLFF.